A selection of T cell receptor beta chains follows, all from one sample in a study of blood T cell repertoires in COVID-19. Clones were read by immunoSEQ multiplex PCR, and TCRdb kept only the in-frame ones, dropping some. Of about 200,000 clones listed, about 89% are singletons. The sequenced sample consisted of PBMCs or T cells enriched from blood (not recorded which). The receptor source for this set is a woman aged 18-30 years who had recovered from COVID-19. CDR3s include the opening cysteine and the closing phenylalanine or tryptophan. The D gene is left open where the match is weak. Size values are once, few and many counts, or a class for expanded clones, and some rows have none.

d_call | j_call | v_call | clone_size | cdr3_aa | cdr3_nt
TRBD2 | TRBJ2-1 | TRBV7-4 | NA | CASSQGGGHDNEQFF | TGTGCCAGCAGCCAAGGCGGGGGGCATGACAATGAGCAGTTCTTC
NA | TRBJ2-2 | TRBV5-1 | NA | CASSPSALTNTGELFF | TGCGCCAGCAGCCCCAGCGCTCTAACGAACACCGGGGAGCTGTTTTTT
NA | TRBJ2-3 | TRBV24-1 | many | CATSDSPDPNTQYF | TGTGCCACCAGTGATTCACCAGATCCCAATACGCAGTATTTT
NA | TRBJ1-6 | TRBV27 | NA | CASSFQGYNSPLHF | TGTGCCAGCAGTTTCCAGGGGTATAATTCACCCCTCCACTTT
NA | TRBJ2-4 | TRBV11-2 | once | CASSLTVGEGGNIQYF | TGTGCCAGCAGCTTAACGGTGGGTGAGGGCGGAAACATTCAGTACTTC
NA | TRBJ1-6 | TRBV19 | NA | CASSMEGIGPLHF | TGTGCCAGTAGTATGGAGGGGATAGGACCCCTCCACTTT
NA | TRBJ1-6 | TRBV27 | NA | CASSPIGDSPLHF | TGTGCCAGCAGTCCTATTGGAGATTCACCCCTCCACTTT
NA | TRBJ1-1 | TRBV4-1 | NA | CASSQGRESVTEAFF | TGCGCCAGCAGCCAAGGGAGGGAATCGGTCACTGAAGCTTTCTTT
TRBD1 | TRBJ2-2 | TRBV30 | NA | CAWRGTGGTGELFF | TGTGCCTGGCGCGGGACAGGGGGAACCGGGGAGCTGTTTTTT
NA | TRBJ2-1 | TRBV24-1 | NA | CATESRGYYNEQFF | TGTGCCACAGAAAGCAGGGGATACTACAATGAGCAGTTCTTC
NA | TRBJ1-4 | TRBV4-1 | NA | CASSQIAGVGEKLFF | TGCGCCAGCAGCCAAATTGCAGGGGTTGGGGAAAAACTGTTTTTT
TRBD1 | TRBJ2-2 | TRBV3-1/TRBV3-2 | few | CASGSGTGSTGELFF | TGTGCCAGCGGTTCCGGGACAGGGAGTACCGGGGAGCTGTTTTTT
TRBD2 | TRBJ2-1 | TRBV7-2 | NA | CASSLLGLAGFNEQFF | TGTGCCAGCAGCTTATTAGGACTAGCGGGGTTCAATGAGCAGTTCTTC
TRBD1 | TRBJ1-2 | TRBV12-3/TRBV12-4 | NA | CASSYDRGRGYTF | TGTGCCAGCAGCTACGACAGGGGGCGAGGCTACACCTTC
NA | TRBJ2-7 | TRBV19 | NA | CASTRQGSYEQYF | TGTGCCAGTACGAGGCAGGGCTCCTACGAGCAGTACTTC
NA | TRBJ2-2 | TRBV27 | NA | CASRTTVQGNTGELFF | TGTGCCAGCAGAACTACGGTGCAGGGGAACACCGGGGAGCTGTTTTTT
NA | TRBJ2-2 | TRBV5-1 | NA | CASSFRDKDTGELFF | TGCGCCAGCAGCTTCCGGGACAAAGACACCGGGGAGCTGTTTTTT
TRBD1 | TRBJ1-1 | TRBV6-5 | NA | CASKPGQGNLEAFF | TGTGCCAGCAAGCCGGGACAGGGAAACCTTGAAGCTTTCTTT
NA | TRBJ2-5 | TRBV28 | NA | CASSFGGRETQYF | TGTGCCAGCAGTTTCGGGGGGCGGGAGACCCAGTACTTC
NA | TRBJ1-1 | TRBV13 | NA | CASSLARGSTEAFF | TGTGCCAGCAGCTTAGCCAGGGGCAGCACTGAAGCTTTCTTT
TRBD2 | TRBJ2-3 | TRBV19 | NA | CASSIGGVAGAHRSTDTQYF | TGTGCCAGTAGTATTGGGGGGGTAGCGGGGGCCCACCGTTCAACAGATACGCAGTATTTT
TRBD1 | TRBJ1-5 | TRBV5-5 | NA | CASSQTGGDQPQHF | TGTGCCAGCAGCCAGACAGGGGGAGATCAGCCCCAGCATTTT
TRBD1 | TRBJ1-1 | TRBV28 | NA | CASRSTGDTEAFF | TGTGCCAGCAGATCTACAGGGGACACTGAAGCTTTCTTT
NA | TRBJ2-1 | TRBV4-1 | NA | CASSQERVNEQFF | TGCGCCAGCAGCCAAGAGCGGGTAAATGAGCAGTTCTTC
NA | TRBJ2-5 | TRBV5-1 | NA | CASSRGLPGTKETQYF | TGCGCCAGCAGCCGAGGACTCCCCGGGACAAAAGAGACCCAGTACTTC
NA | TRBJ1-2 | TRBV30 | once | CAWARGYGYTF | TGTGCCTGGGCTCGGGGGTACGGCTACACCTTC
TRBD1 | TRBJ1-6 | TRBV11-2 | NA | CASSLERQGNSPLHF | TGTGCCAGCAGCTTAGAGCGACAGGGGAACTCACCCCTCCACTTT
TRBD2 | TRBJ2-3 | TRBV5-5 | NA | CASSLGFTSGGTDTQYF | TGTGCCAGCAGCTTGGGGTTCACTAGCGGGGGCACAGATACGCAGTATTTT
TRBD1 | TRBJ1-2 | TRBV12-3/TRBV12-4 | NA | CASSGTVYGYTF | TGTGCCAGCAGTGGGACAGTCTATGGCTACACCTTC
TRBD1 | TRBJ2-3 | TRBV7-9 | NA | CASTTDRHTDTQYF | TGTGCCAGCACCACGGACAGGCACACAGATACGCAGTATTTT
NA | TRBJ1-5 | TRBV4-2 | once | CASSQDRGPNQPQHF | TGTGCCAGCAGCCAAGATAGGGGTCCCAATCAGCCCCAGCATTTT
NA | TRBJ1-1 | TRBV27 | NA | CASNKQGVLGNTEAFF | TGTGCCAGCAACAAGCAAGGGGTCTTGGGGAACACTGAAGCTTTCTTT
TRBD1 | TRBJ2-7 | TRBV11-2 | NA | CASSLGQGASYEQYF | TGTGCCAGCAGTCTAGGACAGGGGGCTTCCTACGAGCAGTACTTC
NA | TRBJ1-1 | TRBV29-1 | NA | CSVENRNTEAFF | TGCAGCGTTGAGAACAGGAACACTGAAGCTTTCTTT
TRBD1 | TRBJ1-4 | TRBV2 | NA | CASSEVFIVRDRNEKLFF | TGTGCCAGCAGTGAAGTTTTCATAGTTAGGGACAGGAATGAAAAACTGTTTTTT
NA | TRBJ2-1 | TRBV11-2 | NA | CASSSFGGRGEQFF | TGTGCCAGCAGTTCGTTCGGGGGGCGGGGTGAGCAGTTCTTC
NA | TRBJ1-2 | TRBV9 | NA | CASSSLYGYTF | TGTGCCAGCAGCTCTCTCTATGGCTACACCTTC
TRBD1 | TRBJ1-1 | TRBV2 | few | CASSGDRTEAFF | TGTGCCAGCAGTGGGGACAGGACTGAAGCTTTCTTT
TRBD1 | TRBJ1-5 | TRBV6-5 | NA | CASSTRGNQPQHF | TGTGCCAGCAGTACCAGGGGGAATCAGCCCCAGCATTTT
TRBD1 | TRBJ1-4 | TRBV11-2 | NA | CASSRYPGTGTNEKLFF | TGTGCCAGCAGCAGATACCCCGGGACAGGGACTAATGAAAAACTGTTTTTT
NA | TRBJ2-7 | TRBV7-9 | few | CASTLGPANEQYF | TGTGCCAGCACCCTGGGCCCTGCCAACGAGCAGTACTTC
NA | TRBJ2-1 | TRBV19 | once | CASSPLSSYNEQFF | TGTGCCAGTAGTCCCCTGAGCTCCTACAATGAGCAGTTCTTC
TRBD1 | TRBJ1-2 | TRBV28 | once | CASSFVGTGDAIGRGYTF | TGTGCCAGCAGTTTCGTCGGGACAGGGGACGCAATTGGGCGTGGCTACACCTTC
NA | TRBJ1-1 | TRBV5-1 | NA | CASSRGGTTATEAFF | TGCGCCAGCAGCCGTGGGGGCACCACGGCCACTGAAGCTTTCTTT
NA | TRBJ1-2 | TRBV7-8 | few | CASSKTGSGNYGYTF | TGTGCCAGCAGCAAAACAGGGTCGGGGAACTATGGCTACACCTTC
TRBD1 | TRBJ1-1 | TRBV7-9 | NA | CASSSRGLHRTEAFF | TGTGCCAGCAGCTCCAGGGGGCTCCATCGAACTGAAGCTTTCTTT
TRBD1 | TRBJ1-4 | TRBV7-2 | NA | CASSLGGTGQEKLFF | TGTGCCAGCAGCTTAGGGGGGACAGGACAAGAAAAACTGTTTTTT
NA | TRBJ1-2 | TRBV12-3/TRBV12-4 | once | CASSFRGNYGYTF | TGTGCCAGCAGTTTCCGGGGGAACTATGGCTACACCTTC
NA | TRBJ1-2 | TRBV7-9 | NA | CASSLNREGYTF | TGTGCCAGCAGCTTGAACAGGGAGGGCTACACCTTC
NA | TRBJ2-5 | TRBV5-1 | NA | CASSLAQVQETQYF | TGCGCCAGCAGCTTGGCACAGGTCCAAGAGACCCAGTACTTC
NA | TRBJ1-5 | TRBV24-1 | NA | CATSDFGGNREEPQHF | TGTGCCACCAGTGATTTCGGGGGAAATAGGGAGGAGCCCCAGCATTTT